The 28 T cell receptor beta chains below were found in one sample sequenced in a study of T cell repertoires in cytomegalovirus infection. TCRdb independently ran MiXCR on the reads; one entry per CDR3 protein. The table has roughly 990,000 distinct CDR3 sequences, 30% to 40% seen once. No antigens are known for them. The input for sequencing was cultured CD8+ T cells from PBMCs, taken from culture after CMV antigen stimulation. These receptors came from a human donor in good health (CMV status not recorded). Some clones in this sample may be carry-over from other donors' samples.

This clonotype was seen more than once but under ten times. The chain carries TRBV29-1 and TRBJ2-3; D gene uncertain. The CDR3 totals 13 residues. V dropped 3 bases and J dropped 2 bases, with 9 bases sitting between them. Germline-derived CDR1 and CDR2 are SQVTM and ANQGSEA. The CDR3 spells CSVEQDSTDTQYF. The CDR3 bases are TGCAGCGTTGAGCAGGATTCCACAGATACGCAGTATTTT.

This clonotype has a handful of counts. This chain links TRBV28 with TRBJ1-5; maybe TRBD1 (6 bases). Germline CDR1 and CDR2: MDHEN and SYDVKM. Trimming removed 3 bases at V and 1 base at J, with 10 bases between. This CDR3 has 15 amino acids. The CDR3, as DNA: TGTGCCAGCAGTTTTCGGACAGAGAGCAATCAGCCCCAGCATTTT. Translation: CASSFRTESNQPQHF.

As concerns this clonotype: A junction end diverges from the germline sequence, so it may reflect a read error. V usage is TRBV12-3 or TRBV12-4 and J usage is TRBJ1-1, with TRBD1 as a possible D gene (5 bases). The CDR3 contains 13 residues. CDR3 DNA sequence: TGTGTCAGCAGGGAACATTCGAACACTGAAGCTTTCTTT. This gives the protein CVSREHSNTEAFF.

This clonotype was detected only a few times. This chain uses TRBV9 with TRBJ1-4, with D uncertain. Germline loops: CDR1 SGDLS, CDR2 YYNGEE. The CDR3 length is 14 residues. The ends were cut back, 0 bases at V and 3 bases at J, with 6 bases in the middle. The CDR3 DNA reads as TGTGCCAGCAGCGTAGGGTGGTCTAATGAAAAACTGTTTTTT. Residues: CASSVGWSNEKLFF.

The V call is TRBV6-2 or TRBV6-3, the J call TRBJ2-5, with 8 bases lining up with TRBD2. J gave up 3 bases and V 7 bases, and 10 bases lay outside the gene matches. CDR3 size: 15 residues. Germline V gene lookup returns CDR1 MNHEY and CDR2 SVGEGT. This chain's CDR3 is CASTFIAGPEETQYF. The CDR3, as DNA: TGTGCCAGCACATTTATAGCGGGGCCGGAAGAGACCCAGTACTTC.

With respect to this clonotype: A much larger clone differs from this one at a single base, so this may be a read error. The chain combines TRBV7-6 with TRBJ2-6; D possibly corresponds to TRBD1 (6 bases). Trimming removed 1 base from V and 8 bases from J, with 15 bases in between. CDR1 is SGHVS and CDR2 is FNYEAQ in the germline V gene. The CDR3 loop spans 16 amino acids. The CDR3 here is CASSLVQGVGTNVLTF. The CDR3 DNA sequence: TGTGCCAGCAGCTTAGTACAGGGTGTCGGGACCAACGTCCTGACTTTC.

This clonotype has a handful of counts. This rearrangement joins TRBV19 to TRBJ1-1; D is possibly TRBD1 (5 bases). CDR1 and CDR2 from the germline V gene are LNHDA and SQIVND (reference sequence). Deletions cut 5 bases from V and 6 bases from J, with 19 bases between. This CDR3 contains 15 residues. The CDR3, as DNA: TGTGCCAGTAGTCCTTTGTCGCAGGGTTTGGCTGAAGCTTTCTTT. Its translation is CASSPLSQGLAEAFF.

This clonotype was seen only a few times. The CDR3 region is CSAREELYNSPLHF. The CDR3 DNA follows: TGCAGTGCTAGAGAGGAACTCTATAATTCACCCCTCCACTTT. The chain uses TRBV20-1 and TRBJ1-6, with D unresolved. The CDR3 totals 14 residues. Trimming left V 0 bases short and J 3 bases short, with 6 bases between. CDR1 and CDR2 from the germline V gene are DFQATT and SNEGSKA (reference sequence).

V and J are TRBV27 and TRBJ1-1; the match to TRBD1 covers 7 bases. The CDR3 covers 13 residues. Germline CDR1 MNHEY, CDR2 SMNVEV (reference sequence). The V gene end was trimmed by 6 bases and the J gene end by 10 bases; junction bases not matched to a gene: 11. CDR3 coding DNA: TGTGCCAGCAGCCCAACAGGGGCGGTTGCAGCTTTCTTT. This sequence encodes CASSPTGAVAAFF.

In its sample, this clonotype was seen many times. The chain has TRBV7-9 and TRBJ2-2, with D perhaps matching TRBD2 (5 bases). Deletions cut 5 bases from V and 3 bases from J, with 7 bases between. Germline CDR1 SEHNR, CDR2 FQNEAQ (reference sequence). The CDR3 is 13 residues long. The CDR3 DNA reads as TGTGCCAGCAGCGGGGAGTACACCGGGGAGCTGTTTTTT. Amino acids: CASSGEYTGELFF.

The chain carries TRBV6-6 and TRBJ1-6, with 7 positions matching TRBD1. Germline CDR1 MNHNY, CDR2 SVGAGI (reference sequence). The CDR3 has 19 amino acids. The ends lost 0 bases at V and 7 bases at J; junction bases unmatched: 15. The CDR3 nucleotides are TGTGCCAGCAGTTACTCGACAGGGCCCAATCCTGGTAGGAATTCACCCCTCCACTTT. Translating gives CASSYSTGPNPGRNSPLHF.

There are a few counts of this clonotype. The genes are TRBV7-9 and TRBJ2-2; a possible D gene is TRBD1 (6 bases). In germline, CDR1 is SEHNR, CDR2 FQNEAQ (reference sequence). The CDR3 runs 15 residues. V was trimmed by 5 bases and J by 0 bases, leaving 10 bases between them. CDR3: CASSKGDTNTGELFF. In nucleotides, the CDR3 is TGTGCCAGCAGCAAAGGGGACACGAACACCGGGGAGCTGTTTTTT.

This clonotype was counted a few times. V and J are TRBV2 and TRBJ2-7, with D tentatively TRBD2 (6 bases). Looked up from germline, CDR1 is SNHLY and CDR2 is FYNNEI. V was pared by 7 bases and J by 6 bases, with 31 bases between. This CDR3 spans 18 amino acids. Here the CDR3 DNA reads TGTGCCAGCACCTTATATGTTTCGCGGCGGGGCGAGGGTCTCGAGCAGTACTTC. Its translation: CASTLYVSRRGEGLEQYF.

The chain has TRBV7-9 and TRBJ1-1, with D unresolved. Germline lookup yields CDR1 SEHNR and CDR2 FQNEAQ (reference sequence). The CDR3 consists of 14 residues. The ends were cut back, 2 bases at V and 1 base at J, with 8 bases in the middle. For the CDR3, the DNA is TGTGCCAGCAGCTTAAGTAACAGGAACACTGAAGCTTTCTTT. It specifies CASSLSNRNTEAFF.

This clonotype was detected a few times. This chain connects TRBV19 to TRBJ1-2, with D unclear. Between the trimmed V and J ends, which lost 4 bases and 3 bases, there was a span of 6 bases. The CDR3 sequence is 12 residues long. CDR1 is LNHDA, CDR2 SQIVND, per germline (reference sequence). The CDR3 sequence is CASSTLYYGYTF. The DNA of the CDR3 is TGTGCCAGTAGTACACTCTACTATGGCTACACCTTC.

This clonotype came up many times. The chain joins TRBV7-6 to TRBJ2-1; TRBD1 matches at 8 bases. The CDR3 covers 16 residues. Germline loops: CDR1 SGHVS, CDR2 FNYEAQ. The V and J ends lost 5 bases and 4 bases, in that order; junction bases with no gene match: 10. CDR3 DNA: TGTGCCAGCAGCCGACCGACGGGACAGGAGTACAATGAGCAGTTCTTC. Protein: CASSRPTGQEYNEQFF.

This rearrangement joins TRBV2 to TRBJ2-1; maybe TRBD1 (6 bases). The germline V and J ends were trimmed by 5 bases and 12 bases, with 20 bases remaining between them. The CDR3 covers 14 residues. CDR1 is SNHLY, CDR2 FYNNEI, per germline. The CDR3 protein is CASSPGTTGHLQFF. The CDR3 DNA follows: TGTGCCAGCAGTCCCGGGACAACGGGTCATTTGCAGTTCTTC.

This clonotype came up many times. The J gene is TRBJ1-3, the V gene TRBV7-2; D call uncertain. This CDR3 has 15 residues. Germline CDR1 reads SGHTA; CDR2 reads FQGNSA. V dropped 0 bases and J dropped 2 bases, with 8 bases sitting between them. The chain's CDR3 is CASSLALGTGNTIYF. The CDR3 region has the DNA TGTGCCAGCAGCTTAGCGCTAGGGACTGGAAACACCATATATTTT. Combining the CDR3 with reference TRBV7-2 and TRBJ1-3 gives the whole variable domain GAGVSQSPSNKVTEKGKDVELRCDPISGHTALYWYRQSLGQGLEFLIYFQGNSAPDKSGLPSDRFSAERTGGSVSTLTIQRTQQEDSAVYLCASSLALGTGNTIYFGEGSWLTVV.

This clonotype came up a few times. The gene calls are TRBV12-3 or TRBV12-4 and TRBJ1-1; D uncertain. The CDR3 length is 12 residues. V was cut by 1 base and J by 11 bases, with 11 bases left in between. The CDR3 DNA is TGTGCCAGCAGTTTAGGAGGGCCAGCGGCTTTCTTT. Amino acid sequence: CASSLGGPAAFF.

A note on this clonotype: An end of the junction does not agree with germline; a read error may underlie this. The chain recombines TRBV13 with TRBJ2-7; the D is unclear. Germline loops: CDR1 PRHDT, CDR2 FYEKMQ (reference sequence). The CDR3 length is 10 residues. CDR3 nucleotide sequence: TGTGCCAGCAGCGGCCGGTGGGCCCAGTTC. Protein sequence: CASSGRWAQF.

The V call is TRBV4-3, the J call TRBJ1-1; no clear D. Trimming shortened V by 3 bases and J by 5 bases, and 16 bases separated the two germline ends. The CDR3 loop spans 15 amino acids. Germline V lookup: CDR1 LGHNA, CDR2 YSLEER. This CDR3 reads CASSHPRGGGTEAFF. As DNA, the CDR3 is TGCGCCAGCAGCCACCCCCGGGGAGGTGGTACTGAAGCTTTCTTT.

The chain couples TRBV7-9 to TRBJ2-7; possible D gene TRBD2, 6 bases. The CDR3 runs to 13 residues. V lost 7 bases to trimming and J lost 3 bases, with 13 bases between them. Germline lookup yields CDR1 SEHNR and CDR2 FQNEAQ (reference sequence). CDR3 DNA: TGTGCCAGCAAAGGACTACCAGACTACGAGCAGTACTTC. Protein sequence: CASKGLPDYEQYF.

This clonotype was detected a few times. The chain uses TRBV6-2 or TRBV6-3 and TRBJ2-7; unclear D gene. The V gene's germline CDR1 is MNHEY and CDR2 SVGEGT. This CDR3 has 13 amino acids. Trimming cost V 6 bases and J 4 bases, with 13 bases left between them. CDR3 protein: CASSIRAEYEQYF. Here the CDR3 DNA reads TGTGCCAGCAGCATAAGGGCCGAATACGAGCAGTACTTC.

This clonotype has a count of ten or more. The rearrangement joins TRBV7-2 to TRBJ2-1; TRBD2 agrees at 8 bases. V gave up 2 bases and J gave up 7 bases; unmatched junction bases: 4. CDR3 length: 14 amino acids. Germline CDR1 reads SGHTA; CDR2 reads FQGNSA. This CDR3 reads CASSLWASGNEQFF. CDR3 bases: TGTGCCAGCAGCTTATGGGCTAGCGGGAATGAGCAGTTCTTC.

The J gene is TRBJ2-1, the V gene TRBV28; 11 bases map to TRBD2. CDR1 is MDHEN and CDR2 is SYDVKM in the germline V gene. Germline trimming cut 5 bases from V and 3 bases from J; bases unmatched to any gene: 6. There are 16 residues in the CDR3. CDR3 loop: CASSPTSGDIYNEQFF. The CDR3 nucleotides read TGTGCCAGCAGTCCGACTAGCGGGGACATCTACAATGAGCAGTTCTTC.

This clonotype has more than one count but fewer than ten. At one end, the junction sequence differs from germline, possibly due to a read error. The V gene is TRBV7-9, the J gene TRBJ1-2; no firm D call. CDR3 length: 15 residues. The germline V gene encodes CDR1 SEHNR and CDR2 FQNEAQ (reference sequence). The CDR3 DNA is TGTGACAGCAGCTCCGGACCCATCGAGGGCTATGGCTACACCTTC. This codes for CDSSSGPIEGYGYTF.

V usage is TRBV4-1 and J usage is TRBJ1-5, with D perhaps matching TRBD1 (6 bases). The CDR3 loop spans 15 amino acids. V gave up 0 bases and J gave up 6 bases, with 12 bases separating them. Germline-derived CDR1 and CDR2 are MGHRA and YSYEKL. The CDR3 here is CASSQDAGAGQPQHF. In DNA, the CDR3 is TGCGCCAGCAGCCAAGATGCAGGGGCCGGTCAGCCCCAGCATTTT.

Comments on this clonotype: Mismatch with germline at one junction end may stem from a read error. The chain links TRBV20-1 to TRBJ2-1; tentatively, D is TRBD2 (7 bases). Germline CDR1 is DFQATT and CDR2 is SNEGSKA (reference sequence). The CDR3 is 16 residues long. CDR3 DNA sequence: TGCAGTGCCAGAGATGGCGGGGGCGTTTCCTACAATGAGCAGTTCTTC. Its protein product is CSARDGGGVSYNEQFF.